This T cell receptor beta chain was identified in a study of OX40 agonist ivuxolimab in advanced cancers. Some background on the complete study: Ivuxolimab, which targeted the costimulatory receptor OX40 (CD134), was an agonistic, fully human IgG2 monoclonal antibody. Prior anti-PD-1, anti-PD-L1 or anti-CTLA-4 therapy was permitted, and checkpoint inhibitors had been received by about 44% of dose-escalation patients. In the dose-escalation cohort, roughly 80% of patients were male, and the mean age was approximately 55 years, with a range of 23 to 79. Among the 52 dose-escalation patients, some 19 had hepatocellular carcinoma, around 15 melanoma, 9 renal cell carcinoma and 9 head and neck cancer. Partial responses occurred in three dose-escalation patients: two with cutaneous melanoma and one with hepatocellular carcinoma. Intravenous ivuxolimab was administered to patients every 2 weeks at six dose levels: 0.01, 0.1, 0.3, 1.5, 3 and 10 mg/kg. The paper covers the monotherapy dose-escalation part of the phase I ivuxolimab trial, which included N of about 56 patients. The point of sequencing TCRbeta in the periphery was to test whether ivuxolimab changed TCR sequence diversity and drove clonal T-cell expansion. Summary of the overall study and its limitations: At doses from 0.1 to 3.0 mg/kg, clonal expansion was seen in both CD4+ and CD8+ blood T cells between baseline and week 6. In the 0.1-3.0 mg/kg groups, partial responders had among the lowest normalized peripheral clonal expansion, particularly in CD8+ T cells. Low levels of normalized T-cell clonal expansion were also seen in some patients who did not respond. The antigen specificity of the clonally expanded peripheral T cells was not determined. After ivuxolimab, more expanded clones were found on average in CD8+ T cells than in CD4+ T cells.

Genomic DNA was extracted from sorted cells for sequencing of the TCRbeta CDR3 region. TCRbeta CDR3 regions were sequenced using the immunoSEQ Assay. Sourced from immuneACCESS, this table was stored by TCRdb with only in-frame sequences that have V and J called. A share of the clones is absent; for the studies checked, an unresolved V gene accounts for under half, and the remainder has no known explanation. The sample includes about 14,000 clones, with around 76% observed a single time. In total, the top ten clones hold 35% to 50% of the sample. In regard to this clone: Its antigen remains undetermined. Base qualities were left out, and no much larger clone turns up one base away.

The trial excluded patients who had a history of autoimmune disease or who were on systemic immunosuppression. Peripheral blood for TCR sequencing was collected from all dose cohorts at baseline, on cycle 4 day 1, and on cycle 7 day 1. The samples were taken from a phase I, first-in-human, multicenter, open-label dose-escalation trial of ivuxolimab. The trial enrolled adults with locally advanced or metastatic head and neck squamous cell, hepatocellular, melanoma or renal cell carcinoma. Before TCR sequencing, CD4+ and CD8+ T cells were separately sorted from peripheral blood. The source material was CD4+ or CD8+ T cells sorted from blood, sampled in a trial of the OX40 agonist ivuxolimab. The receptor's source is an adult with an advanced solid tumor such as melanoma, head and neck, liver or kidney cancer.

The nucleotide sequence reads as follows: TGTGCCAGCAGCTTGGGGGGAGAGCAGTACTTC. The encoded protein is CASSLGGEQYF. The receptor chain draws on TRBV5-4 and TRBJ2-7, with the D gene not clear enough to name. The germline V gene (reference sequence) yields SGHNT for CDR1 and YYREEE for CDR2. The CDR3 covers 11 residues, taking in both the cysteine and the phenylalanine. Just the 33-base CDR3 DNA is kept, in frame starting at base 1. V is pared back by 0 bases and J by 7 bases, with 5 bases lying between the germline termini.